A selection of T cell receptor beta chains follows, all from one sample in a study of T cells after yellow fever vaccination. TCRdb passed the 5' RACE reads through MiXCR, listing each CDR3 protein once. The sample holds 200,000 to 300,000 distinct CDR3 sequences, over 3% seen once. The source material was PBMCs, sampled 15 days after the yellow fever booster vaccination. Receptor source: a young man who received the YFV17D yellow fever vaccine. The CDR3 runs from the conserved cysteine through the conserved F or W. Fields, in order: clone size, D gene, J gene, V gene, CDR3 DNA, CDR3 protein. The D gene is left open where the match is weak. The size field is filled for only some rows; it gives once, few, many or a size class.

>many|TRBD1|TRBJ1-4|TRBV2
TGTGCCAGCAGCCCACAGGGGTGGGGAAAACTGTTTTTT
CASSPQGWGKLFF
>many|TRBD1|TRBJ2-1|TRBV11-1
TGTGCCAGCAGCTTAGGGGACAGGGGTGAGCAGTTCTTC
CASSLGDRGEQFF
>many|NA|TRBJ2-1|TRBV5-5
TGTGCCAGCAGCTTGCAGGGGATGAGGGATGAGCAGTTCTTC
CASSLQGMRDEQFF
>many|NA|TRBJ1-2|TRBV7-2
TGTGCCAGCAGCTTTGGGGGGAACTATGGCTACACCTTC
CASSFGGNYGYTF
>many|TRBD1|TRBJ1-1|TRBV29-1
TGCAGCGTTGAAGGGGGACAGGGAGACGAAGGAGCTTTCTTT
CSVEGGQGDEGAFF
>many|NA|TRBJ2-2|TRBV10-3
TGTGCCATCATGCGCGTTTCCACCGGGGAGCTGTTTTTT
CAIMRVSTGELFF
>many|TRBD2|TRBJ2-1|TRBV5-1
TGCGCCAGCAGCACTCTACTAGCGGGGGGTGTCGATGAGCAGTTCTTC
CASSTLLAGGVDEQFF
>many|NA|TRBJ2-7|TRBV7-2
TGTGCCAGCAGTCGGGGAGGGGGGGCCAAAGAGCAGTACTTC
CASSRGGGAKEQYF
>many|TRBD1|TRBJ1-4|TRBV7-9
TGTGCCAGCAGCCGGACAGGAAGGTCCGCCTTAAATGAAAAACTGTTTTTT
CASSRTGRSALNEKLFF
>many|TRBD1|TRBJ2-1|TRBV20-1
TGCAGTGCTAGACGAGGACAGGGCGATCTGGATTTCTTC
CSARRGQGDLDFF
>NA|TRBD1|TRBJ2-2|TRBV7-6
TGTGCCAGCAGCCAGACAGGGGGCGCAGTCACCGGGGAGCTGTTTTTT
CASSQTGGAVTGELFF
>many|NA|TRBJ1-4|TRBV4-3
TGCGCCAGCAGCCCGCCCCCGGGCGGCGAAAAACTGTTTTTT
CASSPPPGGEKLFF
>many|NA|TRBJ2-2|TRBV10-3
TGTGCCACCGAAGACCGAGGAGGGGAGCTGTTTTTT
CATEDRGGELFF
>many|TRBD1|TRBJ1-2|TRBV5-6
TGTGCCAGCAGCCAGGGGACAGGGGGCGGACTGAGGAGCTATGGCTACACCTTC
CASSQGTGGGLRSYGYTF
>many|NA|TRBJ1-2|TRBV29-1
TGCAGCGCCACCCGGTCATATGGCTACACCTTC
CSATRSYGYTF
>many|NA|TRBJ2-7|TRBV29-1
TGCAGCGTGGCGACAGAAAGCTCCTACGAGCAGTACTTC
CSVATESSYEQYF
>many|NA|TRBJ1-2|TRBV5-1
TGCGCCAGCAGGTTGGTCTCCGGGTTCTATGGCTACACCTTC
CASRLVSGFYGYTF
>many|TRBD1|TRBJ2-7|TRBV7-8
TGTGCCAGCAGTTACCAACCGGGACAGGCCTACGAGCAGTACTTC
CASSYQPGQAYEQYF
>many|TRBD1|TRBJ1-2|TRBV5-1
TGCGCCAGTACAGGGGACTATGGCTACACCTTC
CASTGDYGYTF
>many|TRBD2|TRBJ2-7|TRBV20-1
TGCAGTGCTAGGGGCGGGGCAGCGGGGATCTACGAGCAGTACTTC
CSARGGAAGIYEQYF
>many|NA|TRBJ2-3|TRBV5-1
TGCGCCAGCAGCTTGATGTCGGCCCACACAGATACGCAGTATTTT
CASSLMSAHTDTQYF
>NA|NA|TRBJ2-1|TRBV7-2
TGTGCCAGCAGCTTACAAAGGGACTACAATGAGCAGTTCTTC
CASSLQRDYNEQFF
>many|NA|TRBJ1-4|TRBV29-1
TGCAGCGTTACGGGACTTGAGGAAAAACTGTTTTTT
CSVTGLEEKLFF
>many|NA|TRBJ1-2|TRBV29-1
TGCAGCGTTGATGGAGTAGGGGCGTCCTATGGCTACACCTTC
CSVDGVGASYGYTF
>many|TRBD2|TRBJ2-3|TRBV7-2
TGTGCCAGCAGCCGGTTGGGAGGGCAAGATACGCAGTATTTT
CASSRLGGQDTQYF
>many|NA|TRBJ2-2|TRBV7-6
TGTGCCAGCAGCTTAAATGAGAACACCGGGGAGCTGTTTTTT
CASSLNENTGELFF
>many|TRBD1|TRBJ2-2|TRBV18
TGTGCCAGCTCACCAAGACAGGGGAACACCGGGGAGCTGTTTTTT
CASSPRQGNTGELFF
>many|TRBD1|TRBJ1-2|TRBV19
TGTGCCAGTAGTCCCCCGACAGGGCGTGAGGGCTACACCTTC
CASSPPTGREGYTF
>many|NA|TRBJ2-7|TRBV6-5
TGTGCCAGCAGTTTGGGGGACGGTGCCTACGAGCAGTACTTC
CASSLGDGAYEQYF
>many|NA|TRBJ1-2|TRBV10-3
TGTGCCATCAGAGCTGGAGCAGGGGACGACTATGGCTACACCTTC
CAIRAGAGDDYGYTF
>many|TRBD1|TRBJ2-1|TRBV24-1
TGTGCCACCAGTGATAGGACAGGGAGTGGGGGCAATGAGCAGTTCTTC
CATSDRTGSGGNEQFF
>many|NA|TRBJ1-2|TRBV6-5
TGTGCCAGCAGTTCCCAGGACAGAATCTACACCTTC
CASSSQDRIYTF
>many|TRBD2|TRBJ2-5|TRBV5-1
TGCGCCAGCAGCGCAAGCGGGAGTCGGGAGACCCAGTACTTC
CASSASGSRETQYF
>many|NA|TRBJ1-2|TRBV20-1
TGCAGTGCTCGCCCCCGTGACAGGTTGGACGGCTACACCTTC
CSARPRDRLDGYTF
>many|NA|TRBJ1-1|TRBV7-9
TGTGCCACAATTAAAACAGCTATGAACACTGAAGCTTTCTTT
CATIKTAMNTEAFF
>many|NA|TRBJ2-5|TRBV25-1
TGTGCCAGCAGGGGGGAGACCCAGTACTTC
CASRGETQYF
>many|TRBD1|TRBJ1-1|TRBV7-2
TGTGCCAGCAGCTTAACAGGGGGGGCGTCTTTTTCTACTGAAGCTTTCTTT
CASSLTGGASFSTEAFF
>many|NA|TRBJ1-5|TRBV10-3
TGTGCCATCGGACAGCAAGTCAATCAGCCCCAGCATTTT
CAIGQQVNQPQHF
>many|NA|TRBJ2-3|TRBV29-1
TGCAGCGTTGCCACAGGCGCTAGCACAGATACGCAGTATTTT
CSVATGASTDTQYF
>many|TRBD2|TRBJ2-1|TRBV9
TGTGCCAGCAGCGTAACTAGCGGGGTCAATGAGCAGTTCTTC
CASSVTSGVNEQFF
>many|NA|TRBJ2-6|TRBV9
TGTGCCAGCAGCGTAGTCCCGGGGTACTCTGGGGCCAACGTCCTGACTTTC
CASSVVPGYSGANVLTF
>many|NA|TRBJ2-3|TRBV6-2/TRBV6-3
TGTGCCAGCAGCCCTACCGGGCCCCTTCTGGGATCAGATACGCAGTATTTT
CASSPTGPLLGSDTQYF
>many|NA|TRBJ2-3|TRBV5-1
TGCGCCAGCAGCTTGATGTCCACAGATACGCAGTATTTT
CASSLMSTDTQYF
>many|NA|TRBJ2-3|TRBV12-3/TRBV12-4
TGTGCCAGCAGTTTAAGGCGAAGCACAGATACGCAGTATTTT
CASSLRRSTDTQYF
>many|NA|TRBJ2-3|TRBV7-2
TGTGCCAGCAGCTTCGGACAGAAGAGCACAGATACGCAGTATTTT
CASSFGQKSTDTQYF
>many|TRBD2|TRBJ2-7|TRBV18
TGTGCCAGCTCACCGTCACTAGCGGGGGTCGAGCAGTACTTC
CASSPSLAGVEQYF
>many|NA|TRBJ2-5|TRBV20-1
TGCAGTGCTAGACGAACAGGGTGGGCGACCCAGTACTTC
CSARRTGWATQYF
>many|TRBD2|TRBJ2-4|TRBV12-3/TRBV12-4
TGTGCCAGCAGTTTAGCGGGGGGGACCAAAAACATTCAGTACTTC
CASSLAGGTKNIQYF
>many|NA|TRBJ1-2|TRBV12-3/TRBV12-4
TGTGCCAGCACTCATGGCAGGCTCTTCTATGGCTACACCTTC
CASTHGRLFYGYTF
>many|NA|TRBJ2-5|TRBV10-3
TGTGCCATCAGTGAGTCGACGTCCCAGGGAAAACAAGAGACCCAGTACTTC
CAISESTSQGKQETQYF
>many|NA|TRBJ2-7|TRBV20-1
TGCAGTGCTAGAGATAGGGGCGAGCAGTACTTC
CSARDRGEQYF
>many|NA|TRBJ1-2|TRBV27
TGTGCCAGCAGTCGGGGGGGGACATTCTATGGCTACACCTTC
CASSRGGTFYGYTF
>many|TRBD2|TRBJ2-3|TRBV12-3/TRBV12-4
TGTGCCAGCAGTTTACGGCGGGGGATAGATACGCAGTATTTT
CASSLRRGIDTQYF
>many|TRBD1|TRBJ1-5|TRBV7-8
TGTGCCAGCAGATCGGACAGGAGTAGCAATCAGCCCCAGCATTTT
CASRSDRSSNQPQHF
>many|NA|TRBJ2-2|TRBV4-1
TGCGCCAGCAGCCAAGCTTCCTACACCGGGGAGCTGTTTTTT
CASSQASYTGELFF
>many|TRBD2|TRBJ2-1|TRBV20-1
TGCAAGACTACTAGCGGGGATCTCCATGAGCAGTTCTTC
CKTTSGDLHEQFF
>many|TRBD1|TRBJ1-4|TRBV29-1
TGCAGCGTTGAATCGTCAGGGGGGGAAAAACTGTTTTTT
CSVESSGGEKLFF